This T cell receptor beta chain originates from a study of blood T cell repertoires in COVID-19. Background on the study: Specimens from acute and convalescent COVID-19 originated in the United States, Italy and Spain. PBMCs, B-cell-depleted T cells, or T cells provided the cDNA or gDNA that made up the material.

As processed by the authors: Reference gene primer amplification gave estimated nucleated cell counts. The data were produced by immunoSEQ multiplex PCR, yet TCRdb's version contains in-frame clones alone and is incomplete. From that table come the V and J calls and clone size; the DNA was used to work out D and trimming. The table records fewer than 150,000 clones, roughly 79% of them present only once. Trimming left V 0 bases short and J 7 bases short, with 16 bases between. Germline CDR1 is MGHRA and CDR2 is YSYEKL. This CDR3 is 16 amino acids long. This receptor was obtained from an elderly man with acute or convalescent COVID-19. Sample: peripheral blood. This rearrangement joins TRBV4-1 to TRBJ2-1, with a tentative D call TRBD1 (5 bases). CDR3 in amino acids: CASSQELRQGRNEQFF. The CDR3 nucleotides are TGCGCCAGCAGCCAAGAACTTAGGCAGGGCCGGAATGAGCAGTTCTTC.